This T cell receptor (beta chain) emerged from a study of T cell responses to AZD1222 COVID-19 vaccine. As concerns this clone: The antigen is undetermined.

Method: immunoSEQ multiplex PCR; TCRdb's copy keeps in-frame clones and lacks some. The sample holds 120,000 or so clones; roughly 84% are singletons and the top ten take 5% to 7%. This CDR3 spans 18 amino acids. CDR1 LNHDA and CDR2 SQIVND come from the germline V gene (reference sequence). The V end was cut by 3 bases, the J end by 6 bases, with 24 bases between. General study points: Two AZD1222 administrations were followed by greater Spike-specific TCR breadth and depth. Females outnumbered males among donors, who were mostly white British; clonal diversity was possibly underestimated. Unmutated variant regions are reportedly the target of nearly half of TCRs that are spike-specific. Spike regions recognized by vaccine-associated CD4 TCRs spanned the protein, led by 160-218 and 743-854.

The TCR comes from an adult in good health. The input for sequencing was peripheral blood, taken on day 0 of AZD1222 vaccination. The V gene is TRBV19, the J gene TRBJ1-5; D ambiguous. CDR3: CASSILAGEPTWAQPQHF. The CDR3 nucleotides are TGTGCCAGTAGTATCCTGGCAGGAGAGCCCACCTGGGCTCAGCCCCAGCATTTT.